This passage covers 7 T cell receptor beta chains from one sample sequenced in a study of blood T cell repertoires in COVID-19 (dated by TCRdb to 2019 to 2021). The method was the immunoSEQ multiplex PCR assay. TCRdb took over this immuneACCESS table, retaining in-frame rearrangements with V and J assigned. Such tables are incomplete; in checked studies, under half of the missing clones stem from an unresolved V gene, and the remainder is unexplained. For this sample there are over 200,000 clones; about 90% appear just once. Together, the top ten hold 1.5% to 2% of the sample. Sequencing was done on a sample of peripheral blood. These receptors were collected from a man aged 35-49 years with active or convalescent COVID-19.

The chain combines TRBV5-1 with TRBJ1-4; 9 nucleotides agree with TRBD1. Germline assignment: CDR1 SGHRS and CDR2 YFSETQ. CDR3 size: 15 residues. J lost 6 bases, V lost 3 bases, and 6 bases had no gene match. The CDR3: CASSSWGDRDEKLFF. Written as DNA, the CDR3 is TGCGCCAGCAGCTCGTGGGGGGACAGGGATGAAAAACTGTTTTTT. Full variable domain (rest looked up from reference TRBV5-1 and TRBJ1-4): KAGVTQTPRYLIKTRGQQVTLSCSPISGHRSVSWYQQTPGQGLQFLFEYFSETQRNKGNFPGRFSGRQFSNSRSEMNVSTLELGDSALYLCASSSWGDRDEKLFFGSGTQLSVL.

The count of this clone is one. The chain employs TRBV18 and TRBJ1-6; unclear D gene. CDR1 and CDR2 from the germline V gene are KGHSH and LQKENI. V was cut by 4 bases and J by 9 bases, with 16 bases left in between. The CDR3 is 15 amino acids. The DNA for the CDR3 is TGTGCCAGCTCACTTGGACCGTCGGGGAGTTCACCCCTCCACTTT. Amino acids: CASSLGPSGSSPLHF.

This clone was seen only once. The gene calls are TRBV30 and TRBJ2-7; tentative D call: TRBD1 (5 bases). The CDR3 covers 15 residues. V was pared by 0 bases and J by 2 bases, with 14 bases between. Germline V lookup: CDR1 GTSNPN, CDR2 SVGIG (reference sequence). The DNA of the CDR3 is TGTGCCTGGAGTGTACAGTCCCTGGGGCCCTACGAGCAGTACTTC. Translation: CAWSVQSLGPYEQYF.

For the CDR3, the DNA is TGTGCCAGCAGCTTAGGGACAGTTACCTACGAGCAGTACTTC. Translating gives CASSLGTVTYEQYF. The J gene is TRBJ2-7, the V gene TRBV5-4, with 7 bases matching TRBD1. The germline CDR1 and CDR2 sequences are SGHNT and YYREEE (reference sequence). V was clipped by 2 bases and J by 2 bases; unmatched bases: 4. The CDR3 loop spans 14 amino acids.

The chain carries TRBV28 and TRBJ1-5, with D maybe TRBD1 (5 bases). CDR1 MDHEN and CDR2 SYDVKM come from the germline V gene. The CDR3 sequence is 15 residues long. V was pared by 1 base and J by 5 bases, with 12 bases between. DNA of the CDR3: TGTGCCAGCAGTTTATCAAAAACAGGTTATCAGCCCCAGCATTTT. Encoded protein: CASSLSKTGYQPQHF.

V and J are TRBV3-1 (or the pseudogene TRBV3-2) and TRBJ2-3, with 9 bases fitting TRBD2. Trimming cost V 1 base and J 1 base; bases outside gene matches: 0. Germline assignment: CDR1 LGHDT and CDR2 YNNKEL (reference sequence). CDR3 length equals 15 residues. CDR3 residues: CASSQGTSGTDTQYF. The DNA for the CDR3 is TGTGCCAGCAGCCAAGGGACTAGCGGCACAGATACGCAGTATTTT.

The rearrangement uses TRBV28 and TRBJ1-5; unclear D gene. There are 15 residues in the CDR3. With 3 bases removed from V and 6 bases from J, the gap between germline ends came to 15 bases. Germline V gives CDR1 MDHEN, CDR2 SYDVKM. CDR3 sequence reads: CASSLGGSGGQPQHF. The CDR3 DNA sequence: TGTGCCAGCAGTTTGGGAGGGTCGGGAGGTCAGCCCCAGCATTTT.